This T cell receptor (beta chain) was recorded in a study of cytomegalovirus exposure and HLA in healthy donors. Study results and caveats: Most TCR sequences were rare, but some public TCRs occurred in many donors. Both high specificity and high sensitivity reportedly marked the classifier's diagnosis of cytomegalovirus status. The finding came from a later analysis; first-cohort TCR clusters tended to co-occur in the roughly 120 validation repertoires.

From the roughly 110-subject validation cohort, which was separate from the roughly 680-subject first cohort, the donors were drawn. This CDR3 is 15 amino acids long. CDR1 LGHNA and CDR2 YSLEER come from the germline V gene. With V trimmed by 0 bases and J by 7 bases, 6 bases remained unmatched. Regarding this clone: The antigen is undetermined.

Some clones are missing from TCRdb's copy, which holds only in-frame ones; the method was immunoSEQ multiplex PCR. Of approximately 140,000 clones listed, 85% to 90% are singletons. Sequences were obtained from PBMCs. The chain has TRBV4-3 and TRBJ1-5; TRBD1 matches 7 bases. This clonotype was sampled from a man younger than 35 in good health and CMV-seronegative. CDR3 bases: TGCGCCAGCAGCCAAGACTGGACAGGTAGGCAGCCCCAGCATTTT. Translating it yields CASSQDWTGRQPQHF.